This T cell receptor beta chain was sequenced for a study of early T cells in non-severe SARS-CoV-2 infection. Study at large: Chains were unpaired, as sequencing was done on bulk RNA from unsorted whole blood.

With 2 bases removed from V and 6 bases from J, the gap between germline ends came to 10 bases. Germline V lookup: CDR1 SGHAT, CDR2 FQNNGV. This CDR3 has 13 amino acids. Whole-study results and caveats: Missing private and CD4 specificities, VDJdb matching favored anti-spike CD8 responses.

The TCR library protocol attached unique molecular identifiers to the individual cDNA molecules. TCRdb re-analysed the 5' RACE reads in MiXCR, keeping a single row per CDR3 protein. The sample includes tens of thousands of distinct CDR3 sequences, over 10% of them seen just once. This clonotype has more than one count but fewer than ten. Its antigen is still unknown. Sequencing was performed on whole blood. The rearrangement links TRBV11-2 to TRBJ1-1; D is ambiguous. This sequence originates from an adult who was a healthcare worker with PCR-confirmed SARS-CoV-2 infection or an uninfected control (not recorded which). The CDR3 sequence: CASSLLQTPEAFF. The CDR3 DNA reads as TGTGCCAGCAGCTTACTACAGACCCCTGAAGCTTTCTTT.